The entry below describes one TCR beta chain. The antigen it binds to is not known. A much bigger clone sits one base away, suggesting this may be a read error. Sample time point, as interpreted from the label and publication: newly diagnosed GD, antithyroid drugs for less than 3 months. For both TCR sequencing and RNA sequencing, RNA was extracted from PBMCs in TRIzol. Graves' disease was diagnosed according to American Thyroid Association guidelines. The patients came from an endocrinology department in Xi'an, China. Each patient gave approximately 8.8 milliliters of peripheral blood, collected in an EDTA anticoagulant tube. Ficoll Paque Plus density gradient separation was used to isolate PBMCs, and no additional T cell sorting was done. An Agilent 2100 Bioanalyzer and agarose gel were used to check RNA quality, while a NanoDrop 2000 measured RNA concentration. This sample was included in a study of regulatory T cells in long-lasting Graves disease (dated by TCRdb to 2020 to 2022). Describing the broader study: Newly diagnosed Graves' disease patients had taken antithyroid drugs for less than 3 months. The study was registered as a clinical trial and conducted in China. Patients with persistent Graves' disease were compared with patients with newly diagnosed Graves' disease using TCR sequencing and RNA sequencing of peripheral blood. A total of 35 or so samples were covered by TCR sequencing, comprising approximately 13 persistent and roughly 20 newly diagnosed Graves' disease patients.

Beyond this particular receptor, the publication reports: Peripheral blood alone was examined, since thyroid tissue, which constituted the primary lesion, could not be accessed. A larger number of public clonotypes was shared among persistent patients (fewer than 3,000) than among newly diagnosed patients (approximately 1,000). Sequencing and analysis were restricted to the TCR beta chain. Compared with newly diagnosed patients, patients with persistent Graves' disease had lower TCR Shannon entropy and fewer highly expanded clones, which suggests clonal expansion. The authors acknowledged the small sample size as a limitation that may reduce accuracy.

The library was produced with multiplex PCR. Instrument used: Illumina HiSeq 4000. To build TCR beta libraries, CDR3 regions were amplified by Arm-PCR using iRepertoire HTBI primers. Gel purification was performed on PCR products prior to sequencing. The authors processed their data as follows. A total of around 66 TRBV and 14 TRBJ segments were identified across samples and were used for gene usage analysis of CDR3 amino acid clonotypes. COPE and FqMerger were used to merge the filtered high-quality paired reads into contigs. BLAST was used to align contigs to IMGT TRBV, TRBD and TRBJ reference genes, and CDR3 was defined according to IMGT. Highly expanded clones were defined as clonotypes with a frequency above 0.1%. Shannon entropy was used to measure repertoire diversity, and the Gini coefficient was used to measure V-J evenness. A clonotype was considered public if more than one individual shared it. Starting from the raw public reads, TCRdb applied fastp trimming at Q25, assembled clones with MiXCR and retained in-frame beta chains. Every entry covers one CDR3 protein and lists the most common genes and DNA from its rows. TCRdb, rather than the study authors, made the V and J calls. For this sample there are hundreds of thousands of distinct CDR3 sequences; roughly 15% appear just once. Jointly, the top ten make up about 18% of the sample.

This same sample was also part of a study on T cells in Graves' hyperthyroidism and ophthalmopathy. The second paper further reports: A patient counted as having stable Graves' hyperthyroidism if no progression to ophthalmopathy occurred over 18 months of follow-up. Hyperthyroidism patients were newly diagnosed, with disease duration under 2 months, and aged 18 to 65 years. Exclusion was applied to patients with uncontrolled infections, other autoimmune diseases, pregnancy or lactation. Clinical symptoms, serum thyroxine and TRAb, thyroid ultrasound, and orbital computed tomography formed the basis for the diagnoses. For the first round of RT-PCR on the TCR CDR3, the HTBI primer set was used together with the Qiagen OneStep RT-PCR kit. Most expanded thyroid clonotypes (frequency above 0.001) were also detected in blood, suggesting blood repertoires may reflect thyroid immune responses. Ophthalmopathy was separated from stable hyperthyroidism by a 13 V-J signature model, with just over 85% sensitivity and about 84% specificity obtained in cross-validation and 80%/75% obtained in testing. During validation, the model predicted progression to ophthalmopathy a median of about 6.3 months ahead of onset, with approximately 71% sensitivity and 72.22% specificity. A discovery cohort of about a hundred patients, about 43 with Graves' ophthalmopathy and 55 to 65 with stable Graves' hyperthyroidism, was used to find distinguishing TCR V-J signatures. An independent validation cohort of 18 to 20 hyperthyroidism patients and over 15 patients who later progressed to ophthalmopathy tested prospective prediction of ophthalmopathy. The roughly 100 discovery patients were randomly split 7:3 into training and test sets. The study also compared thyroid tissue and blood T-cell repertoires from about 6 Graves' hyperthyroidism patients. After blood sampling, hyperthyroidism patients were treated with methimazole at a starting dose of 30 mg daily, and ophthalmopathy patients were treated with high-dose intravenous methylprednisolone. The libraries were constructed in a second round of multiplex PCR and then size-selected and purified. The libraries were sequenced on an Illumina HiSeq2000 using paired-end 100 bp reads. SOAPnuke was used to process the raw data, throwing out any read that contained adapters or uncalled bases, had a mean Phred below 15, or lacked an exact constant-primer or identifier match. COPE v1.2.5 was used to merge the high-quality paired reads, and each unique nucleotide sequence was defined as a clonotype. Clonotypes were aligned to IMGT TRBV, TRBD and TRBJ reference segments using MiTCR v1.1. The analysis was restricted to V-J combinations with a frequency above 0.0001, which together covered around 99% of the repertoires. A TCS score was defined as the ratio of F50 (clonal expansion) to E x V (chaos), with BLOSUM62-based TCRdist applied between CDR3 peptides within each V-J. Welch's t-statistics and random forest reduced around 510 V-J features to under 15, which were used in a naive Bayes classifier (R e1071). Sample size was not statistically predetermined, and blinding of investigators to group allocation was not performed. According to the paper, TCR Vbeta CDR3 sequencing was carried out on some 130 peripheral blood samples, which came from more than 40 ophthalmopathy, around 75 hyperthyroidism and approximately 17 progressor patients.

The sequence was obtained from a woman aged 25 to 39 with Graves disease. Donor details come from another sample of the same person, matched by shared clones. The material sequenced was peripheral blood mononuclear cells (PBMCs), taken at new diagnosis, from a patient treated with antithyroid drugs.

CDR3 protein: CASSYIYEQYF. The sequenced DNA is TGTGCCAGCAGTTACATCTACGAGCAGTACTTC. Rearrangement joined TRBV6-9 to TRBJ2-7, with the D gene too uncertain to name. V drops 3 bases and J drops 3 bases, leaving 3 bases in between. From cysteine to phenylalanine, the CDR3 is 11 amino acids long. Only the CDR3 region is kept as DNA, spanning 33 bases read in frame from base 1. CDR1 and CDR2 (MNHGY, SVAAGI) derive from the germline V gene.